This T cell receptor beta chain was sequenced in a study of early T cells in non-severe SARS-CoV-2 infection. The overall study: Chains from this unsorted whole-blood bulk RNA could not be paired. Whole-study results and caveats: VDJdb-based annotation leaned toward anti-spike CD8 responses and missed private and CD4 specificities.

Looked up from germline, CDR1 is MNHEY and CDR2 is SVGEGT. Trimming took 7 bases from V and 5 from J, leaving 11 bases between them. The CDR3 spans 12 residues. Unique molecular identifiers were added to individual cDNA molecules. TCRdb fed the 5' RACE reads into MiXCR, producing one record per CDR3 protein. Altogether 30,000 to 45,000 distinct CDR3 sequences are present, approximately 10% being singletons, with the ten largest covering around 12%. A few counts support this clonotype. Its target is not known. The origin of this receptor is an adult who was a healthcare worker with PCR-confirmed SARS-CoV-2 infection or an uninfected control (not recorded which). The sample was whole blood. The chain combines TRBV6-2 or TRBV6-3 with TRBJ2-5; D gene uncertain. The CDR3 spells CASTQSEETQYF. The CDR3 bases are TGTGCCAGCACCCAAAGTGAGGAGACCCAGTACTTC.